These T cell receptor beta chains were read from a single sample in a study of blood T cell repertoires in COVID-19. Sequencing was performed with immunoSEQ multiplex PCR; in TCRdb, only in-frame clones are kept and a portion is missing. The sample contains roughly 15,000 clones, approximately 89% of which appear only once. The sequenced sample was peripheral blood. The source of these receptors is a human donor in a cohort sampled during active COVID-19. CDR3s include the opening cysteine and the closing phenylalanine or tryptophan. The D gene is left open where the match is weak. Size tells how often a clone was seen (once, few, many) or the class of an expanded clone, and some rows leave it out.

CDR3 protein,CDR3 DNA,J gene,D gene,clone size,V gene,CDR3 length
CASSIAPLTSGSKGRTQYF,TGTGCCAGTAGTATAGCCCCCCTAACTAGCGGGAGTAAGGGGAGGACGCAGTATTTT,TRBJ2-3,TRBD2,-,TRBV19,19
CAISESGGLEYF,TGTGCCATCAGTGAGTCGGGGGGACTGGAGTACTTC,TRBJ2-5,-,few,TRBV10-3,12
CASSLLPGVVYTF,TGTGCCAGCAGCTTGCTTCCAGGGGTTGTCTACACCTTC,TRBJ1-2,-,few,TRBV5-4,13
CASSTTGAPGYEQYF,TGTGCCAGCAGTACGACAGGGGCCCCGGGGTACGAGCAGTACTTC,TRBJ2-7,TRBD1,few,TRBV9,15
CASSVLAGGWNEQFF,TGTGCCAGCAGCGTACTAGCGGGAGGGTGGAATGAGCAGTTCTTC,TRBJ2-1,TRBD2,-,TRBV9,15
CASIAGSGGETQYF,TGCGCCAGCATAGCAGGTTCGGGAGGAGAGACCCAGTACTTC,TRBJ2-5,TRBD2,few,TRBV5-1,14
CASSPPRGTEAFF,TGTGCCAGCTCACCACCCAGGGGCACTGAAGCTTTCTTT,TRBJ1-1,-,-,TRBV18,13
CACRQVSYEQYF,TGTGCCTGCCGACAGGTCTCCTACGAGCAGTACTTC,TRBJ2-7,-,-,TRBV6-5,12
CATSPRVGNQPQHF,TGTGCCACCTCACCGAGGGTAGGCAATCAGCCCCAGCATTTT,TRBJ1-5,-,-,TRBV24-1,14
CASSPTSGSYEQYF,TGTGCCAGCTCCCCTACTAGCGGCTCCTACGAGCAGTACTTC,TRBJ2-7,TRBD2,-,TRBV18,14
CATSSTSGRDEQFF,TGTGCCACCAGCTCCACTAGCGGGAGGGATGAGCAGTTCTTC,TRBJ2-1,TRBD2,-,TRBV15,14
CASSQRTSGSVLF,TGTGCCAGCAGCCAACGTACTAGCGGGAGTGTTCTCTTC,TRBJ2-1,TRBD2,-,TRBV3-1/TRBV3-2,13
CARERFYEQYF,TGTGCCCGGGAGAGGTTCTACGAGCAGTACTTC,TRBJ2-7,-,-,TRBV7-3,11
CASSQETGTTEAFF,TGTGCCAGCAGCCAAGAAACAGGGACCACTGAAGCTTTCTTT,TRBJ1-1,-,-,TRBV14,14
CASSRQGASGELFF,TGTGCCAGCTCAAGACAGGGGGCTAGCGGGGAGCTGTTTTTT,TRBJ2-2,TRBD1,-,TRBV9,14
CASSIFSGRYNEQFF,TGTGCCAGTAGTATATTCAGCGGGAGGTATAATGAGCAGTTCTTC,TRBJ2-1,TRBD2,-,TRBV19,15
CAWNPTGNTEAFF,TGTGCCTGGAACCCGACAGGGAACACTGAAGCTTTCTTT,TRBJ1-1,-,-,TRBV30,13
CASGAPGDTQYF,TGTGCCAGCGGGGCTCCGGGAGATACGCAGTATTTT,TRBJ2-3,-,-,TRBV7-9,12
CASSRDRGGTGELFF,TGTGCCAGCAGCCGAGACAGGGGTGGCACCGGGGAGCTGTTTTTT,TRBJ2-2,TRBD1,-,TRBV7-8,15
CASSTGGADNSPLHF,TGTGCCAGCAGCACCGGGGGGGCGGATAATTCACCCCTCCACTTT,TRBJ1-6,-,-,TRBV9,15
CASRTGSSYNEQFF,TGCGCCAGCAGGACAGGAAGCTCCTACAATGAGCAGTTCTTC,TRBJ2-1,-,-,TRBV5-1,14
CASSSPSGSFYEQYF,TGTGCCAGCAGCTCCCCTAGCGGGAGTTTCTACGAGCAGTACTTC,TRBJ2-7,TRBD2,-,TRBV7-8,15
CASSLEPGTEAFF,TGTGCCAGCAGCTTGGAGCCGGGCACTGAAGCTTTCTTT,TRBJ1-1,-,-,TRBV5-6,13
CSAYSGTLANEQFF,TGCAGCGCTTATAGCGGGACCCTTGCCAATGAGCAGTTCTTC,TRBJ2-1,TRBD2,few,TRBV29-1,14